The clone carrying this T cell receptor beta chain was seen ten or more times. This entry belongs to a study of metastatic and nonmetastatic thyroid tumors. Study-level background: Blood and tumor or nodule tissue repertoires from malignant and benign thyroid patients were compared.

TCRdb re-clonotyped the PCR reads via MiXCR. The sample shows 20,000 to 25,000 clones, roughly 13% of them seen only once. Trimming at V came to 5 bases and at J to 1 base, leaving 9 bases not matched to a gene. The CDR3 is 16 amino acids. Each patient went into thyroid surgery without having received any treatment. The TCR originated in a female donor with papillary thyroid cancer or a benign thyroid nodule (not recorded which). Some clones in this sample may be carry-over from other donors' samples. What was sequenced was blood. The chain employs TRBV12-3 or TRBV12-4 and TRBJ1-1; 8 bases are a match to TRBD1. The CDR3 DNA reads TGTGCCAGCAGTCGAGACAGGGGCTACCAGAACACTGAAGCTTTCTTT. Amino acids: CASSRDRGYQNTEAFF.